This T cell receptor beta chain is from a study of control samples from healthy donors and cancer patients. V was cut by 1 base and J by 8 bases, with 6 bases left in between. The CDR3 totals 12 residues. Germline-derived CDR1 and CDR2 are SGHVS and FQNEAQ. Method: immunoSEQ multiplex PCR; TCRdb's copy keeps in-frame clones and lacks some. The sample includes some 80,000 clones, roughly 90% of them seen just once. The clonotype comes from an older woman with head and neck cancer. The sample taken for sequencing was PBMCs. The rearrangement joins TRBV7-8 to TRBJ2-4; D not resolved. This CDR3 reads CASSLGVDIQYF. Here the CDR3 DNA reads TGTGCCAGCAGCTTAGGGGTAGACATTCAGTACTTC.